This TCR beta chain was observed in a study of CD8+CD57+ T cells in acquired aplastic anemia. Genomic DNA, the template, was used for profiling of the TCR beta VDJ and CDR3. From the reads, TCRdb called clonotypes with MiXCR, one entry per CDR3 protein. The sample contains 120,000 or so distinct CDR3 sequences, approximately 36% of which appear only once. Those patients picked for sequencing had displayed CD8+CD57+ cell expansion on flow cytometry. By the time of blood sampling, patients had still received no therapy. V gave up 6 bases and J gave up 5 bases; unmatched junction bases: 10. The length of the CDR3 is 15 residues. Germline values: CDR1 DFQATT, CDR2 SNEGSKA (reference sequence). This clonotype was seen at least ten times. Antigen specificity is unknown. Findings of the study overall: Patient and control CD8+ Simpson's diversity was not significantly different. Some 29 shared CD8+ CDR3s appeared highly expressed within patients' immunodominant clones.

The sample was sorted CD4+, CD8+, or CD8+CD57+ T cells (not recorded which) from PBMCs. The chain recombines TRBV20-1 with TRBJ2-7; TRBD2 matches at 13 bases. This sequence originates from a human donor with aplastic anemia. As DNA, the CDR3 is TGCAGTGCCACGACTAGCGGGGGGTCTCCTCACGAGCAGTACTTC. Translating gives CSATTSGGSPHEQYF.